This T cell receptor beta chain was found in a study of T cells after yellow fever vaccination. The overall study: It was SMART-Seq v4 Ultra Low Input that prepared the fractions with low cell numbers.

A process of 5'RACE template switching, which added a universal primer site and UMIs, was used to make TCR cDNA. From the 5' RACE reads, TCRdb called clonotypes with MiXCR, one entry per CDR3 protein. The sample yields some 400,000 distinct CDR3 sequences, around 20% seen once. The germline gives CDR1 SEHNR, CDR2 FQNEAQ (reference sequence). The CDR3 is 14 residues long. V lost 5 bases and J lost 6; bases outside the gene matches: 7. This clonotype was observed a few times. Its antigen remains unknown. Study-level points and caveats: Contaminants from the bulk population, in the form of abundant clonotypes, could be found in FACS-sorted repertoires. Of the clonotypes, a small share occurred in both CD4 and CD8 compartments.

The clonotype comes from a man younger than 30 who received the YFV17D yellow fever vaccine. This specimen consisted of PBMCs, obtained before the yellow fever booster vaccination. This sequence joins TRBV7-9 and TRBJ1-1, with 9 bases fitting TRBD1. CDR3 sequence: CASSLTGGSPEAFF. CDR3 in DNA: TGTGCCAGCAGCCTGACAGGGGGAAGCCCTGAAGCTTTCTTT.